Listed below are T cell receptor beta chains from one sample, sequenced in a study of cytotoxic CD8 clonotypes in ibrutinib-treated CLL. The repertoire was sequenced with immunoSEQ multiplex PCR; TCRdb's copy has only in-frame clones and lacks some. The data contain more than 200,000 clones, 60% to 80% of them singletons. This material consisted of PBMCs, taken after 12 months of ibrutinib treatment. Receptor source: a human donor with chronic lymphocytic leukemia. The CDR3 runs from the conserved cysteine through the conserved F or W. The D gene is left open where the match is weak. A row's size may be missing; if present it is once, few, many or a size class.

-,once,16,TRBV14,TRBJ2-7,CASSRLGTNAAYEQYF,TGTGCCAGCAGCCGCTTAGGTACTAACGCGGCTTACGAGCAGTACTTC
-,-,14,TRBV5-6,TRBJ1-5,CASSLYQINQPQHF,TGTGCCAGCAGCTTGTATCAGATCAATCAGCCCCAGCATTTT
TRBD1,-,14,TRBV13,TRBJ1-1,CASSTGQGPTEAFF,TGTGCCAGCAGCACCGGACAGGGGCCCACTGAAGCTTTCTTT
-,-,17,TRBV5-1,TRBJ1-2,CASSLRHTGGRRYGYTF,TGCGCCAGCAGCCTCCGGCACACCGGGGGGCGCAGGTATGGCTACACCTTC
TRBD1,-,14,TRBV2,TRBJ1-4,CASSPGGTTEKLFF,TGTGCCAGCAGCCCAGGGGGGACTACCGAAAAACTGTTTTTT
-,-,16,TRBV2,TRBJ1-4,CASRRSGTLTNEKLFF,TGTGCCAGCAGGAGATCAGGGACCTTAACTAATGAAAAACTGTTTTTT
-,-,15,TRBV5-1,TRBJ2-7,CASSLARASVGEQYF,TGCGCCAGCAGCTTGGCCCGGGCTAGTGTTGGCGAGCAGTACTTC
TRBD1,-,17,TRBV28,TRBJ2-7,CASINGGRIGGNYEQYF,TGTGCCAGCATTAATGGGGGCCGGATAGGGGGCAACTACGAGCAGTACTTC
TRBD2,-,17,TRBV4-2,TRBJ2-3,CASSQGRWEGRTDTQYF,TGTGCCAGCAGCCAAGGGAGGTGGGAGGGCCGTACAGATACGCAGTATTTT
-,once,12,TRBV19,TRBJ1-1,CASSTIGTEAFF,TGTGCCAGTAGTACCATAGGAACTGAAGCTTTCTTT
-,-,14,TRBV5-1,TRBJ1-2,CASSIEPRSYGYTF,TGCGCCAGCAGCATCGAGCCCCGCAGCTATGGCTACACCTTC
-,-,14,TRBV27,TRBJ2-5,CASSFLGFQETQYF,TGTGCCAGCAGTTTCTTAGGATTCCAAGAGACCCAGTACTTC
-,-,14,TRBV6-1,TRBJ2-1,CASSEAVGYNEQFF,TGTGCCAGCAGTGAAGCGGTCGGTTACAATGAGCAGTTCTTC
TRBD2,-,18,TRBV5-1,TRBJ2-3,CASSTGLAGDYGTDTQYF,TGCGCCAGCAGCACGGGACTAGCGGGGGACTATGGCACAGATACGCAGTATTTT
-,-,13,TRBV6-1,TRBJ2-7,CANKLGAAYEQYF,TGTGCTAATAAACTTGGGGCAGCCTACGAGCAGTACTTC
-,-,12,TRBV27,TRBJ1-4,CASGETNEKLFF,TGTGCCAGCGGGGAGACTAATGAAAAACTGTTTTTT